A selection of T cell receptor beta chains follows, all from one sample in a study of blood T cell repertoires in COVID-19. Profiling relied on immunoSEQ multiplex PCR, and the TCRdb table lists in-frame clones only, not all of them. The sample includes about 190,000 clones, approximately 90% of them seen just once. The sequencing sample was made of peripheral blood. The receptors derive from a man aged 25-45 years with acute or convalescent COVID-19. CDR3s include the opening cysteine and the closing phenylalanine or tryptophan. A D gene is named only where the DNA matches it firmly. Part of the rows lack a size; the others show once, few, many or a class for expanded clones.

size	V	D	J	CDR3	DNA
-	TRBV27	TRBD1	TRBJ1-1	CASSPWGQMNTEAFF	TGTGCCAGCAGTCCCTGGGGACAGATGAACACTGAAGCTTTCTTT
-	TRBV12-5	TRBD2	TRBJ2-5	CASGSPTGLAGLQETQYF	TGTGCTAGTGGTTCCCCTACGGGACTAGCGGGGTTACAAGAGACCCAGTACTTC
-	TRBV5-5	TRBD2	TRBJ2-5	CASSLAGLAQTQYF	TGTGCCAGCAGCTTGGCCGGACTAGCTCAGACCCAGTACTTC
-	TRBV20-1	TRBD2	TRBJ2-7	CSASGPRGTSASTYEQYF	TGCAGTGCTAGTGGCCCCCGTGGGACTAGCGCGAGTACCTACGAGCAGTACTTC
-	TRBV6-5	TRBD1	TRBJ2-7	CASSTLTNRGGEQYF	TGTGCCAGCAGCACCCTTACCAACAGGGGTGGCGAGCAGTACTTC
once	TRBV6-5	-	TRBJ2-3	CASALNTDTQYF	TGTGCCAGCGCCCTAAACACAGATACGCAGTATTTT
-	TRBV10-1	TRBD2	TRBJ2-2	CASRDSGRNTGELFF	TGCGCCAGCAGGGATAGCGGGAGGAACACCGGGGAGCTGTTTTTT
-	TRBV3-1/TRBV3-2	-	TRBJ2-7	CASSQDITYEQYF	TGTGCCAGCAGCCAAGATATAACCTACGAGCAGTACTTC
once	TRBV27	-	TRBJ1-5	CASRANNQPQHF	TGTGCCAGCAGAGCTAACAATCAGCCCCAGCATTTT
-	TRBV18	-	TRBJ2-7	CASSPDFAAYEQYF	TGTGCCAGCTCACCGGACTTCGCTGCCTACGAGCAGTACTTC
-	TRBV28	-	TRBJ2-1	CASSRDLGIEQFF	TGTGCCAGCAGCCGGGACTTAGGAATTGAGCAGTTCTTC
-	TRBV6-5	TRBD1	TRBJ1-6	CASRVDRDNSPLHF	TGTGCCAGCAGAGTGGACAGGGATAATTCACCCCTCCACTTT
-	TRBV25-1	-	TRBJ2-1	CASRPAGNEQFF	TGTGCCAGCCGCCCCGCCGGCAATGAGCAGTTCTTC
-	TRBV6-1	-	TRBJ1-3	CASSEGHIHSGNTIYF	TGTGCCAGCAGTGAAGGTCACATACACTCTGGAAACACCATATATTTT
-	TRBV9	TRBD2	TRBJ2-6	CASSLSGRGASGANVLTF	TGTGCCAGCAGTCTTAGCGGGAGAGGGGCCTCTGGGGCCAACGTCCTGACTTTC
-	TRBV7-3	-	TRBJ1-6	CASSLMGGDNSPLHF	TGTGCCAGCAGCTTAATGGGAGGGGATAATTCACCCCTCCACTTT
-	TRBV18	-	TRBJ2-7	CASSPISGTEQYF	TGTGCCAGCTCACCCATATCCGGGACAGAGCAGTACTTC
-	TRBV11-3	-	TRBJ2-1	CASSLLGEDEQFF	TGTGCCAGCAGCTTATTAGGGGAGGATGAGCAGTTCTTC
-	TRBV28	TRBD1	TRBJ1-6	CASSPAGQVRSPLHF	TGTGCCAGCAGTCCCGCCGGACAGGTCAGGTCACCCCTCCACTTT
-	TRBV28	-	TRBJ2-5	CASSFIDNREETQYF	TGTGCCAGCAGTTTCATAGACAACAGAGAAGAGACCCAGTACTTC
-	TRBV3-1/TRBV3-2	TRBD1	TRBJ1-1	CASSRGRNTEAFF	TGTGCCAGCAGCAGGGGGCGTAACACTGAAGCTTTCTTT
-	TRBV28	-	TRBJ1-5	CASKGNYKDQPQHF	TGTGCCAGCAAGGGGAACTATAAAGATCAGCCCCAGCATTTT
-	TRBV9	-	TRBJ1-2	CASSPDRGSHTF	TGTGCCAGCAGCCCAGATAGGGGGTCCCACACCTTC
-	TRBV5-4	TRBD2	TRBJ2-1	CASSPGLAGGSGQFF	TGTGCCAGCAGCCCGGGACTAGCGGGGGGGTCGGGGCAGTTCTTC
-	TRBV4-1	TRBD2	TRBJ2-3	CASSHLAGVTDTQYF	TGCGCCAGCAGCCATCTAGCGGGGGTAACAGATACGCAGTATTTT
-	TRBV19	TRBD1	TRBJ1-1	CASSRDRGTEAFF	TGTGCCAGTAGTAGGGACAGGGGCACTGAAGCTTTCTTT
-	TRBV5-4	TRBD1	TRBJ2-1	CASSLPGQGGNEQFF	TGTGCCAGCAGCTTGCCGGGACAGGGGGGAAATGAGCAGTTCTTC
-	TRBV9	TRBD2	TRBJ2-3	CASSPGGGRAPDTQYF	TGTGCCAGCAGCCCCGGGGGCGGGAGGGCCCCAGATACGCAGTATTTT
-	TRBV19	-	TRBJ1-5	CASKGVESGANQPQHF	TGTGCCAGTAAAGGGGTTGAATCAGGGGCCAATCAGCCCCAGCATTTT
-	TRBV18	-	TRBJ2-5	CASSPIETQYF	TGTGCCAGCTCACCTATTGAGACCCAGTACTTC
-	TRBV7-9	-	TRBJ2-2	CAFQGVYTGELFF	TGTGCCTTCCAGGGTGTCTACACCGGGGAGCTGTTTTTT
once	TRBV7-9	-	TRBJ2-5	CASSPPGNTVAETQYF	TGTGCCAGCAGCCCTCCAGGCAATACGGTGGCGGAGACCCAGTACTTC
-	TRBV6-5	-	TRBJ1-1	CASSYSQAGEGTEAFF	TGTGCCAGCAGTTATAGCCAGGCCGGCGAGGGCACTGAAGCTTTCTTT
-	TRBV7-6	-	TRBJ1-1	CASSLVVIGNSGNTEAFF	TGTGCCAGCAGCTTAGTAGTAATCGGGAACAGTGGGAACACTGAAGCTTTCTTT
-	TRBV5-1	-	TRBJ2-5	CASSLASRGLGETQYF	TGCGCCAGCAGCTTGGCCTCTAGGGGTCTAGGAGAGACCCAGTACTTC
-	TRBV19	-	TRBJ1-5	CASSKTSSNQPQHF	TGTGCCAGTAGTAAGACAAGTAGCAATCAGCCCCAGCATTTT
-	TRBV18	-	TRBJ1-1	CASSPLGGGVNTEAFF	TGTGCCAGCTCACCGTTAGGGGGGGGCGTGAACACTGAAGCTTTCTTT
-	TRBV30	TRBD1	TRBJ1-2	CAWSRPGQSYGYTF	TGTGCCTGGAGTCGGCCGGGACAGAGCTATGGCTACACCTTC
once	TRBV7-8	TRBD1	TRBJ1-4	CASSLNRGLNEKLFF	TGTGCCAGCAGCTTAAACAGGGGACTGAATGAAAAACTGTTTTTT
-	TRBV18	-	TRBJ1-6	CASSPTGGGSPLHF	TGTGCCAGCTCACCAACCGGGGGTGGTTCACCCCTCCACTTT
-	TRBV9	-	TRBJ2-3	CASSPVGTDTQYF	TGTGCCAGCAGCCCCGTAGGCACAGATACGCAGTATTTT
-	TRBV7-9	-	TRBJ1-2	CASSLSLDSDF	TGTGCCAGCAGCTTATCGCTGGACAGCGACTTC
-	TRBV11-2	TRBD1	TRBJ1-1	CASSGSRGLYTEAFF	TGTGCCAGCAGCGGCTCCAGGGGGCTTTACACTGAAGCTTTCTTT
once	TRBV10-2	TRBD1	TRBJ1-1	CASSGGQGREAFF	TGCGCCAGCAGCGGGGGACAGGGAAGAGAAGCTTTCTTT
-	TRBV6-5	-	TRBJ2-3	CASSRDFYFTDTQYF	TGTGCCAGCAGCCGGGACTTTTATTTCACAGATACGCAGTATTTT
-	TRBV10-1	TRBD1	TRBJ2-5	CASTLNGGQGASIRETQYF	TGCGCCAGCACTCTCAATGGGGGACAGGGGGCTAGCATAAGAGAGACCCAGTACTTC
-	TRBV20-1	-	TRBJ2-3	CSRGYTDTQYF	TGCAGTCGGGGGTACACAGATACGCAGTATTTT
-	TRBV6-1	-	TRBJ1-1	CASSEPVRGVNTEAFF	TGTGCCAGCAGTGAACCAGTCCGGGGGGTGAACACTGAAGCTTTCTTT
-	TRBV9	-	TRBJ1-6	CASSVAGSDNSPLHF	TGTGCCAGCAGCGTAGCGGGGTCAGATAATTCACCCCTCCACTTT
once	TRBV29-1	-	TRBJ2-1	CSVELARFLSYNEQFF	TGCAGCGTTGAGCTAGCGCGATTCCTCTCCTACAATGAGCAGTTCTTC
-	TRBV5-5	TRBD1	TRBJ2-7	CASSLRTGDEQYF	TGTGCCAGCAGCTTAAGGACAGGGGACGAGCAGTACTTC
-	TRBV27	-	TRBJ2-1	CASSFWEAGGNEQFF	TGTGCCAGCAGTTTTTGGGAGGCCGGGGGTAATGAGCAGTTCTTC
-	TRBV5-1	TRBD1	TRBJ1-5	CASSLATGGNQPQHF	TGCGCCAGCAGCTTGGCTACAGGGGGCAATCAGCCCCAGCATTTT